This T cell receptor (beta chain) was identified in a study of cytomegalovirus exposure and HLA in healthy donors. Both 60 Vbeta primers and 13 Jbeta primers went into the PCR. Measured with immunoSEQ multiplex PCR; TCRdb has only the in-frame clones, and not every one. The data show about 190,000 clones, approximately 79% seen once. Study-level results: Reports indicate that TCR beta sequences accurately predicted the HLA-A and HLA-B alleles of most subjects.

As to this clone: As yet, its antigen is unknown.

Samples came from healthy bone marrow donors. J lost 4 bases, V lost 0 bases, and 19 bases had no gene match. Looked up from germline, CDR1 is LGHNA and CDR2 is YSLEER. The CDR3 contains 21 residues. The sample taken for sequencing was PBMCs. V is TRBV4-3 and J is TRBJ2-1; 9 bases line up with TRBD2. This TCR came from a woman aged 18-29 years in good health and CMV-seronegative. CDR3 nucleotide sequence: TGCGCCAGCAGCCAAGATCGCTTGTCGTTGGCTAGCGGGACCCCATACAATGAGCAGTTCTTC. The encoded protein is CASSQDRLSLASGTPYNEQFF.